Below are 5 T cell receptor beta chains sequenced from a single sample in a study of T cell repertoires in cytomegalovirus infection. For these receptors, no antigen is known. One entry per CDR3 protein results from TCRdb running MiXCR on the reads. The sample carries around 900,000 distinct CDR3 sequences, roughly 30% recorded once. The sequenced sample was cultured CD8+ T cells from PBMCs, obtained from culture after CMV antigen stimulation. The origin of the receptors is a human donor in good health (CMV status not recorded). Some clones in this sample may be carry-over from other donors' samples.

The chain carries TRBV27 and TRBJ2-7; D remains ambiguous. Germline assignment: CDR1 MNHEY and CDR2 SMNVEV (reference sequence). The CDR3 is made up of 13 amino acids. Trimming cost V 3 bases and J 3 bases, with 9 bases left between them. The CDR3 reads CASSFTGDYEQYF. In DNA form, the CDR3 reads TGTGCCAGCAGTTTTACTGGGGACTACGAGCAGTACTTC.

On this clonotype itself: A much larger clone differs by one base, so this may be a read error. The chain combines TRBV4-2 with TRBJ1-1, with D perhaps TRBD1 (6 bases). V lost 1 base and J lost 1, with 10 bases in between. The CDR3 runs 15 residues. The germline CDR1 and CDR2 sequences are LGHNA and YNFKEQ. CDR3 in amino acids: CASSQGQEANTEAFF. CDR3 sequence (DNA): TGTGCCAGCAGCCAAGGACAGGAAGCGAACACTGAAGCTTTCTTT.

This chain joins TRBV20-1 and TRBJ2-5; TRBD2 agrees at 14 bases. The CDR3 covers 15 residues. V shed 3 bases, J shed 2 bases, and the junction held 2 bases outside the gene matches. Per the germline V gene, CDR1 is DFQATT and CDR2 is SNEGSKA (reference sequence). In DNA form, the CDR3 reads TGCAGTGCTAGGGGGACTAGCGGGGGACAAGAGACCCAGTACTTC. This encodes CSARGTSGGQETQYF.

V gene TRBV7-8 combines with J gene TRBJ2-3; 9 nucleotides line up with TRBD2. CDR1 is SGHVS and CDR2 is FQNEAQ in the germline V gene. This CDR3 has 16 residues. Trimming cost V 8 bases and J 3 bases; bases outside gene matches: 12. Written as DNA, the CDR3 is TGTGCCAGCCTCTCGGGGGCAGCGGGGGGAACAGATACGCAGTATTTT. As protein: CASLSGAAGGTDTQYF.

At least ten counts were recorded for this clonotype. J is TRBJ2-5 and V is TRBV7-8; D is unresolved. V dropped 1 base and J dropped 4 bases, with 22 bases sitting between them. The CDR3 contains 18 residues. Germline V gene sequence: CDR1 SGHVS, CDR2 FQNEAQ. The CDR3 coding sequence is TGTGCCAGCAGCTTAGGACCCAAAGCAACCGGAAGAAGAGAGACCCAGTACTTC. Amino acid sequence: CASSLGPKATGRRETQYF.